Listed below are T cell receptor beta chains from one sample, sequenced in a study of OX40 agonist ivuxolimab in advanced cancers. Profiling relied on immunoSEQ multiplex PCR, and the TCRdb table lists in-frame clones only, not all of them. The sample has 60,000 to 70,000 clones; roughly 90% are singletons. This sample comprised CD4+ or CD8+ T cells sorted from blood, obtained in a trial of the OX40 agonist ivuxolimab. Receptors originate from an adult with an advanced solid tumor such as melanoma, head and neck, liver or kidney cancer. CDR3s include the opening cysteine and the closing phenylalanine or tryptophan. Each record gives: V gene, D gene, clone size, J gene, CDR3 protein, CDR3 DNA. A D gene is named only where the DNA matches it firmly. Some rows mark clone size as missing; the rest say once, few, many or name a class of expanded clone.

v_gene: TRBV5-5; d_gene: TRBD1; abundance: once; j_gene: TRBJ2-7; CDR3aa: CASRQGAYEQYF; CDR3nt: TGTGCCAGCAGACAGGGGGCCTACGAGCAGTACTTC
v_gene: TRBV9; d_gene: TRBD1; abundance: .; j_gene: TRBJ2-5; CDR3aa: CASTAGQGFWETQYF; CDR3nt: TGTGCCAGCACCGCGGGACAGGGGTTTTGGGAGACCCAGTACTTC
v_gene: TRBV11-2; d_gene: .; abundance: .; j_gene: TRBJ2-3; CDR3aa: CASSFSPADTQYF; CDR3nt: TGTGCCAGCAGCTTCAGCCCGGCAGATACGCAGTATTTT
v_gene: TRBV4-2; d_gene: TRBD2; abundance: .; j_gene: TRBJ2-7; CDR3aa: CASSQASSGSYEQYF; CDR3nt: TGTGCCAGCAGCCAAGCTTCCAGCGGGAGCTACGAGCAGTACTTC
v_gene: TRBV6-5; d_gene: TRBD1; abundance: .; j_gene: TRBJ1-1; CDR3aa: CAIHSDQGGTEAFF; CDR3nt: TGTGCCATCCACTCGGATCAGGGGGGCACTGAAGCTTTCTTT
v_gene: TRBV11-2; d_gene: TRBD1; abundance: .; j_gene: TRBJ2-7; CDR3aa: CASSRTGTEQYF; CDR3nt: TGTGCCAGCAGCAGGACAGGGACCGAGCAGTACTTC
v_gene: TRBV5-4; d_gene: .; abundance: .; j_gene: TRBJ2-7; CDR3aa: CASSPGPFTEQYF; CDR3nt: TGTGCCAGCAGCCCCGGACCGTTTACGGAGCAGTACTTC
v_gene: TRBV7-8; d_gene: TRBD1; abundance: once; j_gene: TRBJ2-6; CDR3aa: CASSAGTGGPGANVLTF; CDR3nt: TGTGCCAGCAGCGCCGGGACAGGGGGGCCAGGGGCCAACGTCCTGACTTTC
v_gene: TRBV6-6; d_gene: .; abundance: once; j_gene: TRBJ2-7; CDR3aa: CASSYGPPDTYEQYF; CDR3nt: TGTGCCAGCAGTTACGGGCCACCTGATACCTACGAGCAGTACTTC
v_gene: TRBV7-8; d_gene: TRBD2; abundance: .; j_gene: TRBJ2-7; CDR3aa: CASSLVWGLAGTQPEQYF; CDR3nt: TGTGCCAGCAGCTTAGTCTGGGGGCTAGCGGGGACCCAACCCGAGCAGTACTTC
v_gene: TRBV6-1; d_gene: TRBD1; abundance: once; j_gene: TRBJ2-7; CDR3aa: CASISGQGNYEQYF; CDR3nt: TGTGCCAGCATTTCGGGACAGGGGAACTACGAGCAGTACTTC
v_gene: TRBV6-5; d_gene: .; abundance: .; j_gene: TRBJ1-1; CDR3aa: CASSYSGPTEAFF; CDR3nt: TGTGCCAGCAGTTACTCCGGGCCCACTGAAGCTTTCTTT
v_gene: TRBV6-1; d_gene: TRBD2; abundance: .; j_gene: TRBJ2-4; CDR3aa: CASSGRGLALFNIQYF; CDR3nt: TGTGCCAGCAGTGGACGGGGACTAGCCCTTTTCAACATTCAGTACTTC
v_gene: TRBV6-5; d_gene: TRBD2; abundance: .; j_gene: TRBJ2-7; CDR3aa: CASTRTSSYEQYF; CDR3nt: TGTGCCAGCACGCGGACTAGCTCCTACGAGCAGTACTTC
v_gene: TRBV19; d_gene: .; abundance: few; j_gene: TRBJ2-7; CDR3aa: CAQGNGEQYF; CDR3nt: TGTGCCCAGGGAAACGGCGAGCAGTACTTC
v_gene: TRBV30; d_gene: .; abundance: .; j_gene: TRBJ2-1; CDR3aa: CAGGVSGEQFF; CDR3nt: TGTGCCGGAGGAGTAAGTGGAGAGCAGTTCTTC
v_gene: TRBV5-1; d_gene: TRBD2; abundance: .; j_gene: TRBJ2-7; CDR3aa: CASRSGTSGTADEQYF; CDR3nt: TGCGCCAGCAGGTCCGGGACTAGCGGGACGGCTGACGAGCAGTACTTC
v_gene: TRBV19; d_gene: TRBD1; abundance: .; j_gene: TRBJ1-2; CDR3aa: CASSQGAPNYGYTF; CDR3nt: TGTGCCAGTTCTCAGGGGGCGCCCAACTATGGCTACACCTTC
v_gene: TRBV2; d_gene: .; abundance: .; j_gene: TRBJ2-7; CDR3aa: CASILGQEYYEQYF; CDR3nt: TGTGCCAGCATCCTAGGGCAGGAATACTACGAGCAGTACTTC
v_gene: TRBV30; d_gene: .; abundance: .; j_gene: TRBJ2-1; CDR3aa: CAWDNRGSSASKQFF; CDR3nt: TGTGCCTGGGATAATCGTGGGAGTAGCGCCTCCAAGCAGTTCTTC
v_gene: TRBV2; d_gene: .; abundance: .; j_gene: TRBJ2-1; CDR3aa: CASSEALGLYNEQFF; CDR3nt: TGTGCCAGCAGTGAAGCGTTGGGACTGTACAATGAGCAGTTCTTC
v_gene: TRBV5-4; d_gene: .; abundance: .; j_gene: TRBJ2-3; CDR3aa: CASSTGTGGTDTQYF; CDR3nt: TGTGCCAGCAGCACCGGGACGGGAGGCACAGATACGCAGTATTTT
v_gene: TRBV11-3; d_gene: .; abundance: .; j_gene: TRBJ2-3; CDR3aa: CASSLGPTDTQYF; CDR3nt: TGTGCCAGCAGCTTGGGCCCCACAGATACGCAGTATTTT
v_gene: TRBV10-2; d_gene: TRBD2; abundance: .; j_gene: TRBJ2-3; CDR3aa: CASRAGTSGSTDTQYF; CDR3nt: TGCGCCAGCAGAGCCGGGACTAGCGGGAGCACAGATACGCAGTATTTT